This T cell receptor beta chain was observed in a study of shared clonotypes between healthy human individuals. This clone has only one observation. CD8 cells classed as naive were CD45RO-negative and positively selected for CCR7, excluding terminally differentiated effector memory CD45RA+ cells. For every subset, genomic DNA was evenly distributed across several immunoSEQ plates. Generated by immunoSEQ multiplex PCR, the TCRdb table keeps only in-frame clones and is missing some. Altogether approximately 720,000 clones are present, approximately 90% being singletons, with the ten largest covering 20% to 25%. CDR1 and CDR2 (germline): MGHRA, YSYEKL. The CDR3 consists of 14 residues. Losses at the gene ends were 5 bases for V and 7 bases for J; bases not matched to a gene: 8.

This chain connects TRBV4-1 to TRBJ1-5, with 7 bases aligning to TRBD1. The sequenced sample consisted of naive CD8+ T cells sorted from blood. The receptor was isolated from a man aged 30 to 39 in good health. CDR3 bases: TGCGCCAGCAGCGACACAGGGGCCGGCCAGCCCCAGCATTTT. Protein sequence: CASSDTGAGQPQHF.